The rows below give T cell receptor beta chains drawn from one sample of a study of cytomegalovirus exposure and HLA in healthy donors. Clones were read by immunoSEQ multiplex PCR, and TCRdb kept only the in-frame ones, dropping some. In all, the sample yields 30,000 to 45,000 clones. Sequencing input: PBMCs. The origin of the receptors is a man aged 35-49 years in good health and CMV-seropositive. CDR3s include the opening cysteine and the closing phenylalanine or tryptophan. The order of the fields is J gene, V gene, CDR3 protein.

TRBJ2-7,TRBV5-1,CASSGPGTAAYEQYF
TRBJ2-1,TRBV5-1,CASSLFVVSDEQFF
TRBJ1-4,TRBV7-9,CASRAGGPGGNEKLFF
TRBJ1-5,TRBV19,CASTRGQREPQHF
TRBJ2-2,TRBV7-6,CASSATGQGYTGELFF
TRBJ2-1,TRBV7-2,CASSLAGLAGGDEQFF
TRBJ1-1,TRBV5-6,CASSLKGAVTEAFF
TRBJ2-1,TRBV6-4,CASSSLAGGLGEQFF
TRBJ2-1,TRBV19,CASSILAYNEQFF
TRBJ1-2,TRBV15,CATSSGTGANYGYTF
TRBJ2-7,TRBV10-2,CASSQQGQASEQYF
TRBJ2-7,TRBV15,CATSRDKGQYYEQYF
TRBJ2-2,TRBV18,CASSPSDRTTGELFF
TRBJ2-1,TRBV5-1,CASSSLQPGGGQFF
TRBJ1-5,TRBV5-5,CASSLGVGEPQHF
TRBJ1-1,TRBV19,CASSSQGKWTEAFF
.,TRBV7-2,CASSLAVDSYYEQYF
TRBJ1-2,TRBV28,CASSPGYTF
TRBJ2-1,TRBV5-4,CASSSTGGSNEQFF
TRBJ2-5,TRBV5-6,CASSRVYQETQYF
TRBJ1-1,TRBV7-9,CASRLGQPNTEAFF
.,TRBV19,CASSTPGLAEGNTGELFF
TRBJ2-5,TRBV12-5,CASGLVTSGRQETQYF
TRBJ1-1,TRBV6-5,CASSYTGSSDTEAFF
TRBJ1-3,TRBV27,CASSFRGGNTIYF
TRBJ2-3,TRBV18,CASSPPFGAGSTDTQYF
TRBJ2-3,TRBV6-6,CASSKGLVLRDTQYF
TRBJ1-1,TRBV18,CASSPTGGAGRGAFF
TRBJ2-2,TRBV7-9,CASSGGGLATGELFF
TRBJ2-6,TRBV5-4,CASSFRDTLSGANVLTF
TRBJ2-7,TRBV9,CASSPLGQGIHEQYF
TRBJ1-5,TRBV19,CASSPGSPWDRGYQPQHF
TRBJ1-1,TRBV27,CASSLNSNTEAFF
TRBJ2-2,TRBV5-4,CASSPGTSGRTGELFF
TRBJ2-1,TRBV2,CAGTSGRYNEQFF
TRBJ2-5,TRBV30,CAWSEIDRGRETQYF
TRBJ2-3,TRBV7-2,CASSLAPSGRTDTQYF
TRBJ2-5,TRBV7-2,CASSSYGQQETQYF
TRBJ1-4,TRBV7-9,CASSSPRNRGLDEKLFF
TRBJ2-1,TRBV2,CASGQAVGEQFF
TRBJ2-3,TRBV28,CASSPPEGRGTDTQYF
TRBJ2-2,TRBV5-1,CASSPDRTYTGELFF
TRBJ2-7,TRBV7-9,CASSTQTGSYEQYF
TRBJ2-1,TRBV25-1,CASSDLLAGSYNEQFF
TRBJ1-1,TRBV6-4,CASSDESAGRTEAFF
TRBJ2-1,TRBV5-6,CASSLGLAGGNEQFF
TRBJ2-1,TRBV18,CASSPPGTSGAREQFF
TRBJ2-7,TRBV30,CAWSVSTSVGYEQYF
TRBJ1-1,TRBV5-5,CASSNSGHRNTEAFF
TRBJ2-5,TRBV7-2,CASSSIRLVETQYF
TRBJ2-5,TRBV5-6,CASSYRDYQETQYF
TRBJ2-7,TRBV13,CASSLGPQGTHEQYF
TRBJ1-4,TRBV7-9,CASSPGDRNEKLFF
TRBJ1-3,TRBV5-5,CASSLSFGGDTIYF
TRBJ2-5,TRBV6-1,CASNKGGETQYF